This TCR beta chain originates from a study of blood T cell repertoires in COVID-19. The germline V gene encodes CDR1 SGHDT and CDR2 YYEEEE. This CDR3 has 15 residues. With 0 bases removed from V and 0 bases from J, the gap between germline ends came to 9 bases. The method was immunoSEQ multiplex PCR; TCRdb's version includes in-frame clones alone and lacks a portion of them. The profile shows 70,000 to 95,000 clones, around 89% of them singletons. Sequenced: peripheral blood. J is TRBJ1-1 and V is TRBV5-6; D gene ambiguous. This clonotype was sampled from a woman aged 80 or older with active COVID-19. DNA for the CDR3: TGTGCCAGCAGCTTGGGGCGGGTAATGAACACTGAAGCTTTCTTT. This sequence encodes CASSLGRVMNTEAFF.